This T cell receptor (beta chain) came from a study of T-cell memory formation after mild COVID-19. This clonotype was observed at least ten times. TCRdb processed the 5' RACE reads anew with MiXCR; each CDR3 protein has one entry. Of almost 45,000 distinct CDR3 sequences listed, roughly 7% are singletons. The sequence derives from an adult who had mild COVID-19 (a few samples of this study predate the infection). Cell type and time point are not known. The material sequenced was PBMCs or a T cell subset sorted from them (not recorded which).

Here the CDR3 reads CASCTGNQPQHF. The CDR3 coding sequence is TGTGCCAGTTGCACAGGGAACCAGCCCCAGCATTTT. This sequence joins TRBV19 and TRBJ1-5; weak D call: TRBD1 (6 bases). Per germline, CDR1 LNHDA and CDR2 SQIVND (reference sequence). The CDR3 has 12 residues. The germline V and J ends were trimmed by 8 bases and 7 bases, with 12 bases remaining between them.